A single sample gave rise to the 20 T cell receptor beta chains below, sequenced in a study of cytomegalovirus exposure and HLA in healthy donors. PCR involved 60 Vbeta and 13 Jbeta primers. Here immunoSEQ multiplex PCR was the method, and the copy in TCRdb shows in-frame clones only, minus some. The sample contains approximately 89,000 clones, roughly 86% of which appear only once. The source material was PBMCs. The source of these receptors is a human donor in good health.

This clone was counted a few times. This rearrangement joins TRBV18 to TRBJ1-2, with 10 positions matching TRBD1. Germline V gene lookup returns CDR1 KGHSH and CDR2 LQKENI. Trimming at V came to 5 bases and at J to 7 bases, leaving 7 bases not matched to a gene. This CDR3 region has 14 residues. The CDR3 DNA reads TGTGCCAGCTCAACCGGGACAGGGGTTGGTGGCTACACCTTC. Residues: CASSTGTGVGGYTF.

The CDR3: CASSFGLDCPDTQYF. The DNA for the CDR3 is TGCGCCAGCAGCTTTGGGCTGGACTGTCCAGATACGCAGTATTTT. The chain couples TRBV5-1 to TRBJ2-3, with D perhaps matching TRBD2 (5 bases). This CDR3 comprises 15 residues. Trimming removed 2 bases from V and 4 bases from J, with 14 bases in between. Germline V gives CDR1 SGHRS, CDR2 YFSETQ.

The J gene is TRBJ1-2, the V gene TRBV19, with a tentative D call TRBD1 (6 bases). The CDR3 loop spans 18 amino acids. The V gene's germline CDR1 is LNHDA and CDR2 SQIVND (reference sequence). V lost 5 bases, J lost 3 bases, and 25 bases lay in between. CDR3 sequence reads: CASSPLRGQSRSDYGYTF. The CDR3 bases are TGTGCCAGTAGTCCCCTGAGGGGACAAAGCAGGTCGGACTATGGCTACACCTTC.

The chain links TRBV7-6 to TRBJ2-3; a possible D gene is TRBD2 (6 bases). In germline, CDR1 is SGHVS, CDR2 FNYEAQ. The V gene lost 5 bases and the J gene lost 2 bases, with 14 bases spanning the gap. The CDR3 length is 15 residues. The CDR3 region has the DNA TGTGCCAGCAGCATTACTAGCACCTACACAGATACGCAGTATTTT. It is translated as CASSITSTYTDTQYF.

This chain connects TRBV11-2 to TRBJ2-7, with D perhaps TRBD2 (6 bases). The CDR3 has 17 residues. The V gene's germline CDR1 is SGHAT and CDR2 FQNNGV. V lost 5 bases and J lost 2, with 22 bases in between. The CDR3 sequence is CASSTPLWGRSAYEQYF. In nucleotides, the CDR3 is TGTGCCAGCAGCACCCCCCTATGGGGGAGGTCGGCCTACGAGCAGTACTTC.

The chain has TRBV9 and TRBJ2-5, with a tentative D call TRBD1 (5 bases). The better agreement between TRBJ2-7 and the DNA end casts doubt on the J call. This CDR3 contains 15 residues. CDR1 is SGDLS and CDR2 is YYNGEE in the germline V gene. CDR3 amino acids: CASSVDSLKVYEQYF. DNA for the CDR3: TGTGCCAGCAGCGTCGACAGCCTAAAGGTCTACGAGCAGTACTTC.

This sequence joins TRBV7-3 and TRBJ1-1, with 10 bases aligning to TRBD1. After removal of 4 bases from V and 1 base from J, the junction contained 3 bases not matched to a gene. The CDR3 totals 15 residues. Germline CDR1 SGHTA, CDR2 FQGTGA. In DNA form, the CDR3 reads TGTGCCAGCAGCTCCTGGACAGGGGGGAACACTGAAGCTTTCTTT. It encodes CASSSWTGGNTEAFF.

This chain uses TRBV30 with TRBJ2-7; D might be TRBD1 (6 bases). This CDR3 has 14 amino acids. Germline CDR1 is GTSNPN and CDR2 is SVGIG (reference sequence). V dropped 3 bases and J dropped 1 base, with 13 bases sitting between them. The CDR3 DNA follows: TGTGCCTGGAGCCACGACAGGACGTCCTACGAGCAGTACTTC. This encodes CAWSHDRTSYEQYF.

The rearrangement links TRBV23-1 to TRBJ2-5; TRBD1 matches at 7 bases. TRBV23-1 qualifies as an ORF whose function is uncertain. The CDR3 length is 12 residues. Germline trimming cut 6 bases from V and 11 bases from J; bases unmatched to any gene: 9. This CDR3 is CASSLRGGGQYF. For the CDR3, the DNA is TGCGCCAGCAGCTTACGAGGGGGCGGGCAGTACTTC.

This chain joins TRBV19 and TRBJ2-7; 7 bases are shared with TRBD1. The ends lost 4 bases at V and 3 bases at J; junction bases unmatched: 0. Per germline, CDR1 LNHDA and CDR2 SQIVND (reference sequence). The CDR3 is made up of 12 amino acids. The CDR3 DNA follows: TGTGCCAGTAGTACAGGGGGCTACGAGCAGTACTTC. Amino acid sequence: CASSTGGYEQYF.

This clone has more than one count but fewer than ten. The chain has TRBV29-1 and TRBJ2-3; D possibly corresponds to TRBD2 (7 bases). With 2 bases removed from V and 1 base from J, the gap between germline ends came to 10 bases. CDR1 and CDR2 from the germline V gene are SQVTM and ANQGSEA. This CDR3 spans 14 amino acids. CDR3 bases: TGCAGCGTTGAACGGGGGGCCGGCACAGATACGCAGTATTTT. Residues: CSVERGAGTDTQYF.

The chain employs TRBV7-3 and TRBJ1-1; D is possibly TRBD1 (5 bases). Trimming pared 2 bases from V and 5 bases from J, leaving 15 bases between. Germline-derived CDR1 and CDR2 are SGHTA and FQGTGA. The CDR3 totals 15 residues. CDR3 loop: CASSLSGQLGTEAFF. CDR3 sequence (DNA): TGTGCCAGCAGCTTATCAGGGCAGCTAGGTACTGAAGCTTTCTTT.

The chain carries TRBV7-2 and TRBJ1-4; D gene unclear. Trimming took off 1 base at V and 6 bases at J, with 9 bases between the two ends. In germline, CDR1 is SGHTA, CDR2 FQGNSA. CDR3 length: 14 amino acids. The CDR3 protein is CASSLGVEYEKLFF. The CDR3 bases are TGTGCCAGCAGCTTAGGCGTCGAGTATGAAAAACTGTTTTTT.

This clone was seen just once. The chain recombines TRBV11-2 with TRBJ2-7; D uncertain. The CDR3 is made up of 13 amino acids. CDR1 is SGHAT and CDR2 is FQNNGV in the germline V gene. Trimming took off 1 base at V and 4 bases at J, with 8 bases between the two ends. The chain's CDR3 is CASSLGSLYEQYF. In nucleotides, the CDR3 is TGTGCCAGCAGCTTAGGTAGCCTATACGAGCAGTACTTC.

This chain joins TRBV30 and TRBJ2-4, with no clear D. The V and J ends lost 1 base and 1 base respectively, with 8 bases between them. The CDR3 totals 14 residues. Germline CDR1 reads GTSNPN; CDR2 reads SVGIG (reference sequence). The CDR3 region is CAWSGLLAKNIQYF. CDR3 DNA: TGTGCCTGGAGTGGGTTACTTGCCAAAAACATTCAGTACTTC.

The chain is built from TRBV15 and TRBJ2-3, with TRBD2 matching 7 bases. The CDR3 extends over 15 amino acids. Trimming removed 0 bases from V and 3 bases from J; junction bases left unmatched: 3. Germline V CDR1 and CDR2: LNHNV, YYDKDF (reference sequence). CDR3 DNA: TGTGCCACCAGCAGAGATCCGGGGGGTACAGATACGCAGTATTTT. It yields the protein CATSRDPGGTDTQYF.

The chain couples TRBV11-3 to TRBJ2-7, with D maybe TRBD1 (7 bases). Germline CDR1 reads SGHNT; CDR2 reads YENEEA. V was pared by 5 bases and J by 6 bases, with 17 bases between. The CDR3 length is 14 residues. CDR3 in amino acids: CASSAGGSRGEQYF. CDR3 nucleotide sequence: TGTGCCAGCAGCGCAGGGGGGTCCCGAGGCGAGCAGTACTTC. Full variable domain (remainder filled in from reference TRBV11-3 and TRBJ2-7): EAGVVQSPRYKIIEKKQPVAFWCNPISGHNTLYWYLQNLGQGPELLIRYENEEAVDDSQLPKDRFSAERLKGVDSTLKIQPAELGDSAVYLCASSAGGSRGEQYFGPGTRLTVT.

The chain is built from TRBV9 and TRBJ2-1; 8 bases map to TRBD2. Losses at the gene ends were 3 bases for V and 6 bases for J; bases not matched to a gene: 8. The germline V gene encodes CDR1 SGDLS and CDR2 YYNGEE. This CDR3 is built from 15 residues. CDR3 in amino acids: CASSALGTRFNEQFF. CDR3 nucleotides: TGTGCCAGCAGCGCCCTGGGGACTAGGTTCAATGAGCAGTTCTTC.

DNA of the CDR3: TGTGCCAGCAGCTTTCCAGGGAAGGGGGCTGAAAAACTGTTTTTT. Translated: CASSFPGKGAEKLFF. The chain combines TRBV7-9 with TRBJ1-4; 7 bases align to TRBD1. The CDR3 consists of 15 residues. Germline CDR1 and CDR2: SEHNR and FQNEAQ (reference sequence). V was clipped by 3 bases and J by 7 bases; unmatched bases: 8.

The chain links TRBV7-9 to TRBJ2-7; 10 nucleotides align to TRBD2. Germline loops: CDR1 SEHNR, CDR2 FQNEAQ (reference sequence). The trim removed 1 base at V and 5 bases at J, leaving 8 bases unmatched. This CDR3 spans 16 amino acids. The CDR3 coding sequence is TGTGCCAGCAGCTTAGACGTAGCGGGAGGTAGAGACGAGCAGTACTTC. Protein product: CASSLDVAGGRDEQYF.